Listed here are 23 T cell receptor beta chains from one sample, sequenced in a study of T-cell memory formation after mild COVID-19. TCRdb processed the 5' RACE reads anew with MiXCR; each CDR3 protein has one entry. The table includes about 320,000 distinct CDR3 sequences, around 15% detected once. Sequenced: PBMCs or a T cell subset sorted from them (not recorded which). These receptors all come from a man between 18 and 29 years old who had mild COVID-19 (a few samples of this study predate the infection). Cell type and time point are not known.

The V call is TRBV20-1, the J call TRBJ2-5; TRBD2 aligns across 11 bases. The CDR3 covers 16 residues. Per germline, CDR1 DFQATT and CDR2 SNEGSKA (reference sequence). The V segment lost 3 bases and the J segment 5 bases; nucleotides outside the gene matches: 11. CDR3 amino acids: CSARPHLAGGRETQYF. The CDR3 DNA is TGCAGTGCTAGGCCCCACCTAGCGGGGGGTAGGGAGACCCAGTACTTC.

There are a few counts of this clonotype. J is TRBJ2-7 and V is TRBV7-2; 11 nucleotides agree with TRBD1. The J segment lost 6 bases and the V segment lost 3 bases, leaving 7 bases of the junction unmatched. In germline, CDR1 is SGHTA, CDR2 FQGNSA. The CDR3 totals 15 residues. The CDR3 nucleotides read TGTGCCAGCAGCTTGCTCCTGGGGACAGGGGGCGAGCAGTACTTC. Protein sequence: CASSLLLGTGGEQYF.

The chain joins TRBV28 to TRBJ2-7; D tentatively reads TRBD1 or TRBD2 (5 bases each). CDR1 is MDHEN, CDR2 SYDVKM, per germline. The ends were cut back, 6 bases at V and 7 bases at J, with 19 bases in the middle. This CDR3 is built from 14 residues. The CDR3 loop is CASSLTGTMGEQYV. Here the CDR3 DNA reads TGTGCCAGCAGCCTCACCGGGACCATGGGGGAGCAGTACGTC.

This clonotype came up a few times. The chain uses TRBV4-2 and TRBJ1-5, with 7 bases aligning to TRBD1. This CDR3 region has 14 residues. Germline-derived CDR1 and CDR2 are LGHNA and YNFKEQ. J gave up 6 bases and V 4 bases, and 6 bases lay outside the gene matches. The CDR3 here is CASSPSGGGQPQHF. In DNA form, the CDR3 reads TGTGCCAGCAGCCCGTCAGGGGGAGGTCAGCCCCAGCATTTT.

The chain employs TRBV19 and TRBJ1-5, with D maybe TRBD1 (6 bases). This CDR3 is built from 16 residues. Looked up from germline, CDR1 is LNHDA and CDR2 is SQIVND (reference sequence). Deletions cut 7 bases from V and 1 base from J, with 17 bases between. This CDR3 is CASTGIRQGSNQPQHF. CDR3 DNA sequence: TGTGCCAGTACAGGTATTAGGCAGGGGAGCAATCAGCCCCAGCATTTT.

The chain carries TRBV5-1 and TRBJ2-5; 10 bases fit TRBD1. V shed 3 bases and J 4 bases; nucleotides not matched to a gene: 9. The CDR3 totals 16 residues. Looked up from germline, CDR1 is SGHRS and CDR2 is YFSETQ. The CDR3 coding sequence is TGCGCCAGCAGCTGGGGGACAGGGGCAGCGGGAGAGACCCAGTACTTC. Translating it yields CASSWGTGAAGETQYF.

The chain is built from TRBV20-1 and TRBJ2-6; TRBD2 might be the D (6 bases). Germline CDR1 DFQATT, CDR2 SNEGSKA (reference sequence). Trimming pared 3 bases from V and 0 bases from J, leaving 18 bases between. The CDR3 contains 18 residues. The CDR3 sequence is CSARGGGKGTSGANVLTF. The CDR3 DNA sequence: TGCAGTGCTAGGGGTGGGGGGAAAGGGACCTCTGGGGCCAACGTCCTGACTTTC.

This clonotype was counted a few times. This chain joins TRBV5-1 and TRBJ2-7, with 8 bases identical to TRBD1. CDR3 length: 14 residues. Germline V lookup: CDR1 SGHRS, CDR2 YFSETQ. After removal of 3 bases from V and 5 bases from J, the junction contained 7 bases not matched to a gene. CDR3 sequence: CASSSYRGDHEQYF. Written as DNA, the CDR3 is TGCGCCAGCAGCTCTTACAGGGGGGATCACGAGCAGTACTTC.

The sample holds a few counts of this clonotype. The rearrangement joins TRBV6-5 to TRBJ2-2, with 8 bases matching TRBD2. CDR3 length equals 14 residues. CDR1 is MNHEY and CDR2 is SVGAGI in the germline V gene. V lost 7 bases, J lost 7 bases, and 8 bases stayed unmatched. This CDR3 is CASIPGLEVGELFF. CDR3 DNA: TGTGCCAGCATTCCGGGACTAGAGGTCGGGGAGCTGTTTTTT.

This clonotype was counted a few times. V gene TRBV6-2 or TRBV6-3 combines with J gene TRBJ2-1, with 8 bases matching TRBD1. Trimming removed 5 bases from V and 6 bases from J; junction bases left unmatched: 9. From germline, CDR1 is MNHEY and CDR2 SVGEGT. The CDR3 contains 15 residues. In DNA form, the CDR3 reads TGTGCCAGCAGTACCTTTGGACAGGGTATCAATGAGCAGTTCTTC. Encoded protein: CASSTFGQGINEQFF.

This clonotype has only a few counts. One end of the junction fails to match germline, which may point to a read error. The V call is TRBV28, the J call TRBJ2-7; 7 nucleotides agree with TRBD1. From germline, CDR1 is MDHEN and CDR2 SYDVKM. The CDR3 spans 14 residues. CDR3 amino acids: CASTLTEGAYGQYF. The CDR3 DNA sequence: TGTGCCAGCACCTTAACCGAGGGGGCCTACGGGCAGTACTTC.

The V call is TRBV10-3, the J call TRBJ2-2; the D gene is possibly TRBD1 (6 bases). Trimming shortened V by 3 bases and J by 2 bases, and 10 bases separated the two germline ends. Germline V gene data show CDR1 as ENHRY and CDR2 as SYGVKD. The CDR3 contains 15 residues. DNA of the CDR3: TGTGCCATCAGTGACAGGGGCGACAACACCGGGGAGCTGTTTTTT. This gives the protein CAISDRGDNTGELFF.

A word on this clonotype: The conserved closing phenylalanine or tryptophan is absent in this CDR3, likely reflecting a read error. The chain combines TRBV2 with TRBJ1-2, with 8 positions matching TRBD1. With V trimmed by 7 bases and J by 7 bases, 17 bases remained unmatched. The CDR3 is 16 amino acids. CDR1 is SNHLY and CDR2 is FYNNEI in the germline V gene. The CDR3: CASTLKWGRGQFGYTL. CDR3 DNA sequence: TGTGCCAGCACTCTGAAGTGGGGCAGGGGGCAATTTGGCTACACCCTC.

The chain has TRBV7-9 and TRBJ1-2; D remains unclear. The germline V gene has CDR1 SEHNR and CDR2 FQNEAQ (reference sequence). The CDR3 loop spans 16 amino acids. Trimming shortened V by 2 bases and J by 8 bases, and 21 bases separated the two germline ends. In nucleotides, the CDR3 is TGTGCCAGCAGCTTATCGGGAGTGGGTACATCGGGAGGCTACACCTTC. It translates to CASSLSGVGTSGGYTF.

This clonotype was recorded at least ten times. The rearrangement joins TRBV29-1 to TRBJ2-6; D not resolved. V lost 6 bases and J 0 bases, leaving 3 bases between the germline ends. CDR1 and CDR2 from the germline V gene are SQVTM and ANQGSEA. The CDR3 is 12 amino acids. CDR3 sequence reads: CSVGSGANVLTF. The CDR3 DNA sequence: TGCAGCGTGGGCTCTGGGGCCAACGTCCTGACTTTC.

This clonotype was counted at least ten times. The J gene is TRBJ2-2, the V gene TRBV5-1, with 7 bases aligning to TRBD1. Germline lookup yields CDR1 SGHRS and CDR2 YFSETQ. This CDR3 has 16 amino acids. Trimming cost V 0 bases and J 0 bases; bases outside gene matches: 2. The CDR3 protein is CASSLAGTANTGELFF. The CDR3 DNA sequence: TGCGCCAGCAGCTTGGCCGGGACAGCGAACACCGGGGAGCTGTTTTTT. The complete variable domain, with remaining parts taken from reference TRBV5-1 and TRBJ2-2, reads KAGVTQTPRYLIKTRGQQVTLSCSPISGHRSVSWYQQTPGQGLQFLFEYFSETQRNKGNFPGRFSGRQFSNSRSEMNVSTLELGDSALYLCASSLAGTANTGELFFGEGSRLTVL.

The J gene is TRBJ2-7, the V gene TRBV9; D remains unclear. V shed 0 bases and J shed 2 bases, with 9 bases lying between them. This CDR3 contains 14 residues. Per the germline V gene, CDR1 is SGDLS and CDR2 is YYNGEE. As DNA, the CDR3 is TGTGCCAGCAGCGTAGATCAGAGCCCCTACGAGCAGTACTTC. It codes for CASSVDQSPYEQYF.

There are a few counts of this clonotype. The chain's CDR3 is CASSFSGGSSYNEQFF. The CDR3 DNA reads as TGTGCCAGCAGCTTTAGCGGGGGAAGCTCCTACAATGAGCAGTTCTTC. This chain connects TRBV7-2 to TRBJ2-1; 9 bases fit TRBD2. With 3 bases clipped from V and 0 bases from J, the junction kept 3 bases outside the gene matches. The CDR3 contains 16 residues. Germline CDR1 and CDR2: SGHTA and FQGNSA.

The chain is built from TRBV11-2 and TRBJ2-2, with TRBD2 identical over 15 bases. This CDR3 comprises 18 residues. Germline V gene lookup returns CDR1 SGHAT and CDR2 FQNNGV. V lost 4 bases to trimming and J lost 0 bases; unmatched junction nucleotides: 3. The DNA of the CDR3 is TGTGCCAGCAGCTCGTGGACTAGCGGGGGGGCGAACACCGGGGAGCTGTTTTTT. Protein product: CASSSWTSGGANTGELFF.

This clonotype was seen more than once but under ten times. The V call is TRBV7-2, the J call TRBJ1-2, with TRBD1 identical over 9 bases. Germline CDR1 SGHTA, CDR2 FQGNSA. With V trimmed by 3 bases and J by 4 bases, 3 bases remained unmatched. CDR3 length equals 14 residues. The CDR3 sequence is CASSFTGGPYGYTF. Here the CDR3 DNA reads TGTGCCAGCAGCTTTACAGGGGGCCCCTATGGCTACACCTTC.

This clonotype was detected many times. The V and J genes are TRBV29-1 and TRBJ1-1; D is perhaps TRBD1 (5 bases). The germline V gene has CDR1 SQVTM and CDR2 ANQGSEA. The CDR3 sequence is 13 residues long. Trimming left V 4 bases short and J 4 bases short, with 13 bases between. The CDR3 nucleotides are TGCAGCGTTGCCGAGGGGAGAGGCACTGAAGCTTTCTTT. It translates to CSVAEGRGTEAFF.

The V and J genes are TRBV12-3 or TRBV12-4 and TRBJ1-2; D is perhaps TRBD1 (5 bases). This CDR3 has 15 residues. The V gene lost 6 bases and the J gene lost 0 bases, with 14 bases spanning the gap. The CDR3 DNA reads TGTGCCAGCAGCCCCGGGACCGCGGCTAACTATGGCTACACCTTC. Protein product: CASSPGTAANYGYTF.

This clonotype was detected once. J is TRBJ2-1 and V is TRBV5-1; a possible D gene is TRBD2 (6 bases). Trimming stripped 4 bases from V and 6 bases from J, with 17 bases between. CDR1 and CDR2 (germline): SGHRS, YFSETQ. The length of the CDR3 is 15 residues. The CDR3 DNA sequence: TGCGCCAGCAGCCCCATGGGGGACTTTACCAATGAGCAGTTCTTC. Translating gives CASSPMGDFTNEQFF.